Below, 21 T cell receptor beta chains from the same sample are listed, as sequenced in a study of cytomegalovirus exposure and HLA in healthy donors. The study ran its PCR with 60 Vbeta and 13 Jbeta primers. Sequencing used immunoSEQ multiplex PCR; TCRdb keeps in-frame clones, though not all of them. Of 140,000 to 150,000 clones in the sample, approximately 72% were seen once. Sequenced sample: PBMCs. These receptors were obtained from a man in his forties in good health and CMV-seronegative.

The rearrangement joins TRBV6-1 to TRBJ2-3, with TRBD2 matching over 7 bases. Trimming at V came to 7 bases and at J to 0 bases, leaving 7 bases not matched to a gene. The CDR3 has 15 residues. Germline values: CDR1 MNHNS, CDR2 SASEGT. The CDR3 DNA is TGTGCCAGCACCCTGGACGGGGGGAGCACAGATACGCAGTATTTT. Translating gives CASTLDGGSTDTQYF.

The gene calls are TRBV5-4 and TRBJ2-3, with a weak D call TRBD2 (6 bases). The germline V gene has CDR1 SGHNT and CDR2 YYREEE (reference sequence). The CDR3 consists of 17 residues. Trimming left V 5 bases short and J 2 bases short, with 21 bases between. CDR3: CASSSLGGQQVTDTQYF. In nucleotides, the CDR3 is TGTGCCAGCAGTTCCCTAGGAGGGCAGCAGGTCACAGATACGCAGTATTTT.

The rearrangement uses TRBV5-4 and TRBJ2-7; D may be TRBD1 (5 bases). Germline V gene sequence: CDR1 SGHNT, CDR2 YYREEE (reference sequence). The CDR3 has 14 residues. V lost 4 bases and J 2 bases, leaving 13 bases between the germline ends. The CDR3 DNA is TGTGCCAGCAGCCGTGCTGACAGTCCCTACGAGCAGTACTTC. It translates to CASSRADSPYEQYF.

The chain combines TRBV5-4 with TRBJ2-3; TRBD2 matches at 7 bases. V lost 2 bases, J lost 4 bases, and 4 bases stayed unmatched. The CDR3 is made up of 14 amino acids. Germline assignment: CDR1 SGHNT and CDR2 YYREEE (reference sequence). The CDR3 DNA follows: TGTGCCAGCAGCTTCCGACTAGCCCCAGATACGCAGTATTTT. The encoded protein is CASSFRLAPDTQYF.

As concerns this clone: A junction boundary mismatches the germline segment, possibly from a read error. The chain recombines TRBV7-9 with TRBJ2-5; the D is unclear. Germline V gene lookup returns CDR1 SEHNR and CDR2 FQNEAQ (reference sequence). CDR3 length equals 15 residues. For the CDR3, the DNA is TGTTCCAGCAGCTTAGGCTGGCAGTCACAAGAGACCCAGTACTTC. Its protein product is CSSSLGWQSQETQYF.

J is TRBJ1-1 and V is TRBV18; 8 bases are a match to TRBD1. The CDR3 is made up of 15 amino acids. Trimming at V came to 10 bases and at J to 3 bases, leaving 13 bases not matched to a gene. The germline gives CDR1 KGHSH, CDR2 LQKENI. CDR3 coding DNA: TGTGCCAACTCGATATGGGACAGGCCGGACACTGAAGCTTTCTTT. This encodes CANSIWDRPDTEAFF.

This chain uses TRBV7-8 with TRBJ2-7; a possible D gene is TRBD2 (6 bases). The CDR3 has 14 residues. Germline lookup yields CDR1 SGHVS and CDR2 FQNEAQ. V was cut by 5 bases and J by 2 bases, with 13 bases left in between. The chain's CDR3 is CASSRRLEPYEQYF. For the CDR3, the DNA is TGTGCCAGCAGCCGTCGACTAGAGCCCTACGAGCAGTACTTC.

This clone was found once. The chain is built from TRBV28 and TRBJ2-7; D perhaps matches TRBD1 (5 bases). Germline loops: CDR1 MDHEN, CDR2 SYDVKM. CDR3 length equals 12 residues. Trimming removed 7 bases at V and 6 bases at J, with 13 bases between. The CDR3, as DNA: TGTGCCAGCAACCTTCAGGGCGGCGAGCAGTACTTC. Translating it yields CASNLQGGEQYF.

The J gene is TRBJ1-3, the V gene TRBV9; 9 positions match TRBD1. After removal of 0 bases from V and 2 bases from J, the junction contained 9 bases not matched to a gene. The V gene's germline CDR1 is SGDLS and CDR2 YYNGEE. This CDR3 has 18 residues. Here the CDR3 reads CASSVGSGTGIAGNTIYF. CDR3 nucleotides: TGTGCCAGCAGCGTAGGATCGGGGACAGGGATCGCTGGAAACACCATATATTTT.

V gene TRBV29-1 combines with J gene TRBJ2-1; D might be TRBD2 (6 bases). Between the trimmed V and J ends, which lost 4 bases and 4 bases, there was a span of 11 bases. Germline CDR1 reads SQVTM; CDR2 reads ANQGSEA. CDR3 length equals 13 residues. CDR3 nucleotide sequence: TGCAGCGTTGCCGGGGGTGGGTACAATGAGCAGTTCTTC. Translated, it gives CSVAGGGYNEQFF.

The V gene is TRBV19, the J gene TRBJ1-6, with D perhaps matching TRBD1 (6 bases). Trimming removed 5 bases from V and 8 bases from J, with 13 bases in between. This CDR3 is 14 amino acids long. Germline CDR1 reads LNHDA; CDR2 reads SQIVND (reference sequence). The CDR3 region has the DNA TGTGCCAGTAGTCCCGACAGGACCCATTCACCCCTCCACTTT. Protein product: CASSPDRTHSPLHF.

V and J are TRBV21-1 and TRBJ2-7; the table names TRBD1, a call not compared with the DNA. TRBV21-1 is deemed a pseudogene. The CDR3 sequence is 14 residues long. CDR3 sequence (DNA): TGTGCCAGCAGCAATCGACACTTATCCTACGAGCAGTACTTC. Translation: CASSNRHLSYEQYF.

V usage is TRBV6-6 and J usage is TRBJ2-7, with D perhaps matching TRBD2 (6 bases). The V gene lost 4 bases and the J gene lost 3 bases, with 13 bases spanning the gap. The CDR3 runs to 14 residues. Germline lookup yields CDR1 MNHNY and CDR2 SVGAGI (reference sequence). CDR3 amino acids: CASSSIRGNYEQYF. CDR3 coding DNA: TGTGCCAGCAGTTCGATTCGCGGGAACTACGAGCAGTACTTC.

The chain is built from TRBV2 and TRBJ1-1, with a weak D call TRBD1 (5 bases). Trimming cost V 4 bases and J 4 bases, with 13 bases left between them. Germline V gene data show CDR1 as SNHLY and CDR2 as FYNNEI. CDR3 length: 14 amino acids. CDR3 nucleotide sequence: TGTGCCAGCAGTGGGGGGGTGTGGCCCACTGAAGCTTTCTTT. The encoded protein is CASSGGVWPTEAFF.

V usage is TRBV27 and J usage is TRBJ2-7; D gene unclear. Germline CDR1 reads MNHEY; CDR2 reads SMNVEV (reference sequence). Trimming took off 4 bases at V and 2 bases at J, with 3 bases between the two ends. The CDR3 length is 11 residues. CDR3 nucleotide sequence: TGTGCCAGCAGTTCCGCCTACGAGCAGTACTTC. This codes for CASSSAYEQYF.

The chain is built from TRBV6-6 and TRBJ1-2; D not resolved. The V and J ends lost 4 bases and 4 bases respectively, with 19 bases between them. Looked up from germline, CDR1 is MNHNY and CDR2 is SVGAGI (reference sequence). The CDR3 length is 16 residues. The CDR3 protein is CASSSQAPGEGYGYTF. For the CDR3, the DNA is TGTGCCAGCAGTTCTCAAGCCCCCGGGGAGGGCTATGGCTACACCTTC.

CDR3 in DNA: TGTGCCAGCAGTGAAGCCTCAGGTCGTGAGACCCAGTACTTC. This sequence encodes CASSEASGRETQYF. The chain links TRBV6-1 to TRBJ2-5; no reliable D call. The CDR3 is made up of 14 amino acids. Trimming took off 0 bases at V and 5 bases at J, with 10 bases between the two ends. Germline CDR1 is MNHNS and CDR2 is SASEGT.

CDR3 loop: CASSPELAGDVYEQYF. CDR3 in DNA: TGTGCCAGCAGCCCCGAGCTAGCGGGAGATGTCTACGAGCAGTACTTC. The V call is TRBV11-2, the J call TRBJ2-7; TRBD2 agrees at 10 bases. The CDR3 is 16 residues long. V trimming: 5 bases; J trimming: 3 bases; junction bases outside the gene matches: 10. Germline loops: CDR1 SGHAT, CDR2 FQNNGV.

This clone has more than one count but fewer than ten. This chain joins TRBV5-1 and TRBJ2-7, with TRBD1 matching over 9 bases. There are 15 residues in the CDR3. The germline V gene has CDR1 SGHRS and CDR2 YFSETQ. V was clipped by 4 bases and J by 2 bases; unmatched bases: 7. This CDR3 is CASSLEGTGPYEQYF. CDR3 in DNA: TGCGCCAGCAGCCTTGAGGGGACAGGGCCCTACGAGCAGTACTTC.

V is TRBV4-3 and J is TRBJ2-6; TRBD2 agrees at 10 bases. V lost 0 bases and J lost 3; bases outside the gene matches: 11. The CDR3 totals 20 residues. CDR1 and CDR2 (germline): LGHNA, YSLEER. This chain's CDR3 is CASSQEENLAGEVGANVLTF. The DNA of the CDR3 is TGCGCCAGCAGCCAAGAAGAGAACCTAGCGGGAGAAGTTGGGGCCAACGTCCTGACTTTC.

V is TRBV5-1 and J is TRBJ2-5, with TRBD1 as a possible D gene (6 bases). Trimming stripped 0 bases from V and 1 base from J, with 10 bases between. Germline assignment: CDR1 SGHRS and CDR2 YFSETQ. The CDR3 runs to 15 residues. CDR3 in amino acids: CASSLVRGSQETQYF. CDR3 nucleotide sequence: TGCGCCAGCAGCTTGGTCAGGGGCTCCCAAGAGACCCAGTACTTC.